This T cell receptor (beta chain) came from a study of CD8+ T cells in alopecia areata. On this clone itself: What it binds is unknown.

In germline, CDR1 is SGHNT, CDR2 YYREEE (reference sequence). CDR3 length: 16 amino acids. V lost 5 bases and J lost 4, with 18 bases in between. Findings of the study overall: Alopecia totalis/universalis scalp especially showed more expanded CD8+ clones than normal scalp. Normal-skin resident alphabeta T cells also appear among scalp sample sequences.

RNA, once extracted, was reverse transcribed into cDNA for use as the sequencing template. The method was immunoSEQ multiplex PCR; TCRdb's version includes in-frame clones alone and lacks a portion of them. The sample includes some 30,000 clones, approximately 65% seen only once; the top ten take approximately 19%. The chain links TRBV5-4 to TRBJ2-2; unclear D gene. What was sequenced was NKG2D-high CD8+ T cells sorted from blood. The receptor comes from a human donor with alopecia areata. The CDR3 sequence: CASSLPGQAPTGELFF. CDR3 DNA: TGTGCCAGCAGTCTACCCGGTCAGGCTCCCACCGGGGAGCTGTTTTTT.